This T cell receptor beta chain appears in the sequencing data of a study of OX40 agonist ivuxolimab in advanced cancers. Notes on the study in general: With doses of 0.1 to 3.0 mg/kg, CD4+ and CD8+ blood T cells had undergone clonal expansion by week 6.

Sequencing used immunoSEQ multiplex PCR; TCRdb keeps in-frame clones, though not all of them. The table lists over 45,000 clones, 70% to 90% of them singletons. Of note for this clone: Antigen unknown.

The CDR3 consists of 14 residues. Between the trimmed V and J ends, which lost 7 bases and 0 bases, there was a span of 11 bases. Per the germline V gene, CDR1 is SGHRS and CDR2 is YFSETQ. Here the sequenced sample was CD4+ or CD8+ T cells sorted from blood, taken in a trial of the OX40 agonist ivuxolimab. The receptor comes from an adult with an advanced solid tumor such as melanoma, head and neck, liver or kidney cancer. V is TRBV5-1 and J is TRBJ2-1; the D gene is possibly TRBD1 (6 bases). This chain's CDR3 is CASSRGSSYNEQFF. The CDR3 DNA reads TGCGCCAGCTCTAGGGGGAGCTCCTACAATGAGCAGTTCTTC.